The clone carrying this T cell receptor beta chain was seen a handful of times. The data are from a study of OX40 agonist ivuxolimab in advanced cancers. Produced via immunoSEQ multiplex PCR; TCRdb's table is partial and in-frame only. The top ten hold roughly 0.66% of the sample, which has more than 50,000 clones, approximately 75% seen once. Germline CDR1 and CDR2: MNHEY and SVGAGI. Trimming pared 4 bases from V and 7 bases from J, leaving 11 bases between. CDR3 length equals 14 residues. The timepoints at which blood was sampled were baseline, cycle 4 day 1, and cycle 7 day 1. The specimen comprised CD4+ or CD8+ T cells sorted from blood, sampled in a trial of the OX40 agonist ivuxolimab. The chain couples TRBV6-5 to TRBJ1-6; no definite D call. The TCR comes from an adult with an advanced solid tumor such as melanoma, head and neck, liver or kidney cancer. The CDR3 loop reads CASSFSVLNSPLHF. As DNA, the CDR3 is TGTGCCAGCAGTTTTTCAGTCCTGAATTCACCCCTCCACTTT.